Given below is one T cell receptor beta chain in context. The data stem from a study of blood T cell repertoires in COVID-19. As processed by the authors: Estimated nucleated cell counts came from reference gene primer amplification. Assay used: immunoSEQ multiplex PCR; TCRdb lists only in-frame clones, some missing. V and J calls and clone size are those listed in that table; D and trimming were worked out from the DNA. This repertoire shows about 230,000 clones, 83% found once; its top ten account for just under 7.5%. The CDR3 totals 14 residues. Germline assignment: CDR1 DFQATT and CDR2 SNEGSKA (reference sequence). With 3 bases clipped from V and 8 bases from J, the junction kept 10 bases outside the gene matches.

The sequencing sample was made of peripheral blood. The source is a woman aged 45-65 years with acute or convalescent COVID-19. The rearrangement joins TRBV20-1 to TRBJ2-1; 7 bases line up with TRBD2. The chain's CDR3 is CSASLDHGGDEQFF. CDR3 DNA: TGCAGTGCTAGTTTGGACCATGGGGGGGATGAGCAGTTCTTC.